This T cell receptor beta chain was captured by sequencing in a study of blood T cells in healthy people across ages. Study observations and caveats: Comparison with aged donors showed that long-lived donors had more naive CD4+ cells and higher diversity.

Primed by a sample-barcoded 5' primer and a J-beta primer mix, a second PCR proceeded for 7 to 11 cycles. TCRdb re-derived calls from the 5' RACE reads in MiXCR, one entry per CDR3 protein. This table has 650,000 to 700,000 distinct CDR3 sequences, about 30% appearing once. CDR3 length: 14 residues. V was shortened by 1 base and J by 5 bases, with 11 bases between the two germline ends. Germline V gene data show CDR1 as MNHNS and CDR2 as SASEGT. This clonotype was observed a few times. The antigen is undetermined. The chain combines TRBV6-1 with TRBJ2-5; D possibly matches TRBD1 or TRBD2 (5 bases each). Sequencing used blood. The clonotype was recovered from a woman older than 75 in good health. The CDR3 DNA reads as TGTGCCAGCAGTGAAGTGATAGGGGACGAGACCCAGTACTTC. The encoded protein is CASSEVIGDETQYF.